This section outlines one T cell receptor beta chain sequence together with its context. The antigen it recognizes is unknown. Base qualities are not at hand, and no much larger clone is one base apart. The CDR3 runs 17 residues from the cysteine to the phenylalanine. This entry keeps only the CDR3 DNA: 51 bases, framed from base 1. The junction shows trimming of 3 bases on V and 1 base on J, plus 19 bases between the germline ends. The germline V gene yields SGDLS for CDR1 and YYNGEE for CDR2. This entry belongs to a study of blood T cell repertoires in COVID-19 (TCRdb year 2020). For the wider study: Samples from collaborators originated in the United States, Italy and Spain and spanned both the acute and convalescent phases of COVID-19. The repertoires were released in a freely available public database intended as a resource for research on the immune response to SARS-CoV-2. The material from the prospective study consisted of cDNA or gDNA derived from T cells, B-cell-depleted T cells, or PBMCs. The sample metadata nearly always contained a de-identified subject ID, COVID-19 status, age in years and sex. Deeply sampled blood TCRbeta repertoires from subjects exposed to, actively infected with, or recovered from COVID-19 were included in the dataset. Where HLA class I and class II types were available, the types were taken from metadata supplied by the sample provider, not from assay-based typing. Samples came from the ongoing ImmuneRACE study (first 160 participants) plus 1,254 subjects from 6 global collaborators.

Paper-wide results and their limitations: The amount of clinical and demographic metadata varied by source and participant and was provided uncurated.

TCRbeta CDR3 regions were amplified from genomic DNA using the immunoSEQ Assay, a bias-controlled multiplex PCR. The published analysis was carried out like this. The number of nucleated cells in each sample was estimated from the amplification of reference gene primers within the assay. To quantify the absolute abundance of each unique TCRbeta CDR3 rearrangement, sequence reads were collapsed and filtered. For each sample, productive Simpson clonality was calculated as the square root of Simpson's diversity index across productive rearrangements. Held by TCRdb, this immuneACCESS table contains in-frame sequences only and omits some clones. Under half of the omission traces to an unresolved V gene where checked; the cause of the rest is unknown. D and trimming were read from the DNA, whereas the V and J calls and clone size are those reported in that table. The sample table records 250,000 to 350,000 clones; 85% of these occur just once. Around 4.1% of the sample rests with the top ten.

Collaborating institutions collected whole blood in K2EDTA tubes following their own protocols. For TCRbeta analysis, collaborator samples were shipped as frozen whole blood, as isolated PBMCs, or as DNA extracted from either sample type. What was sequenced was peripheral blood. This TCR derives from a woman aged 50 to 60 with active or convalescent COVID-19. The sequence is built from TRBV9 and TRBJ1-1; D gene: possibly TRBD1, on 6 matching bases. The CDR3 reads CASSERRPGTPNTEAFF. The nucleotides are TGTGCCAGCAGCGAAAGGAGGCCCGGGACACCGAACACTGAAGCTTTCTTT.